These 6 T cell receptor beta chains were all obtained from the same sample, sequenced in a study of technical replicates of blood from a handful of donors. TCRdb's copy holds only in-frame clones and misses some; the assay was immunoSEQ multiplex PCR. This table has about 80,000 clones, about 95% appearing once. Sequenced sample: T cells isolated from PBMCs. Receptors originate from a human donor in good health.

The chain combines TRBV6-4 with TRBJ2-6, with D possibly matching TRBD1 (5 bases). Trimming shortened V by 3 bases and J by 2 bases, and 8 bases separated the two germline ends. Germline CDR1 reads MRHNA; CDR2 reads SNTAGT. The CDR3 extends over 15 amino acids. CDR3 in DNA: TGTGCCAGCAGTGAGTTAGGGGCTGGGGCCAACGTCCTGACTTTC. It encodes CASSELGAGANVLTF.

The chain carries TRBV6-4 and TRBJ2-4; 7 bases align to TRBD2. The CDR3 has 14 residues. Losses at the gene ends were 9 bases for V and 3 bases for J; bases not matched to a gene: 8. Looked up from germline, CDR1 is MRHNA and CDR2 is SNTAGT. Written as DNA, the CDR3 is TGTGCCAGGGGCGGGAGAGAGGGCAAAAACATTCAGTACTTC. It specifies CARGGREGKNIQYF.

The CDR3 DNA sequence: TGCGCCAGCAGCCAAGGAGGACTAAAATCCTACAATGAGCAGTTCTTC. Its protein product is CASSQGGLKSYNEQFF. This chain connects TRBV4-3 to TRBJ2-1, with D possibly matching TRBD2 (6 bases). This CDR3 comprises 16 residues. The germline CDR1 and CDR2 sequences are LGHNA and YSLEER. Trimming left V 1 base short and J 1 base short, with 11 bases between.

This chain uses TRBV4-1 with TRBJ2-7; the D gene is possibly TRBD1 (6 bases). The germline V and J ends were trimmed by 4 bases and 5 bases, with 15 bases remaining between them. Germline V gene sequence: CDR1 MGHRA, CDR2 YSYEKL. The CDR3 is 14 amino acids. The CDR3 spells CASSRTVFRNEQYF. CDR3 nucleotides: TGCGCCAGCAGCCGGACAGTCTTTAGGAACGAGCAGTACTTC.

This sequence joins TRBV29-1 and TRBJ1-3; D unclear. The CDR3 is 11 residues long. The V gene lost 6 bases and the J gene lost 7 bases, with 10 bases spanning the gap. Germline assignment: CDR1 SQVTM and CDR2 ANQGSEA. This CDR3 is CSVEVWNTIYF. CDR3 sequence (DNA): TGCAGCGTAGAGGTTTGGAACACCATATATTTT.

The J gene is TRBJ2-1, the V gene TRBV7-2; 9 bases are a match to TRBD1. Germline CDR1 is SGHTA and CDR2 is FQGNSA. V dropped 4 bases and J dropped 2; count of bases not matched to a gene: 3. There are 15 residues in the CDR3. The CDR3 sequence: CASSSDRGTYNEQFF. The CDR3 DNA reads TGTGCCAGCAGCTCTGACAGGGGGACCTACAATGAGCAGTTCTTC. The full variable domain, in which reference TRBV7-2 and TRBJ2-1 provide the parts outside the CDR3, is GAGVSQSPSNKVTEKGKDVELRCDPISGHTALYWYRQSLGQGLEFLIYFQGNSAPDKSGLPSDRFSAERTGGSVSTLTIQRTQQEDSAVYLCASSSDRGTYNEQFFGPGTRLTVL.